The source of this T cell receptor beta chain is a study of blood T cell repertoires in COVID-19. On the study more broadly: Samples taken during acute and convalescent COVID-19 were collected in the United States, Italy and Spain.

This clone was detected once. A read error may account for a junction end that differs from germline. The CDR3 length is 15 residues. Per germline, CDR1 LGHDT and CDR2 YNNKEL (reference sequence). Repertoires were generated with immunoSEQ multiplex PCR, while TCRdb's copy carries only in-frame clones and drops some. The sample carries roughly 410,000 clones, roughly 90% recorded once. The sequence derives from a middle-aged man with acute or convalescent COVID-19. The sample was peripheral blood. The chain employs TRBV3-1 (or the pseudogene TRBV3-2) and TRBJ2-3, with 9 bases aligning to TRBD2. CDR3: CATGRGGAGTDTQCF. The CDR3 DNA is TGTGCCACCGGACGCGGGGGGGCGGGGACAGATACGCAGTGTTTT.